The 22 T cell receptor beta chains in this list originate from one sample, sequenced in a study of cytomegalovirus exposure and HLA in healthy donors. Researchers ran the PCR with 60 Vbeta and 13 Jbeta primers. Assay used: immunoSEQ multiplex PCR; TCRdb lists only in-frame clones, some missing. This table holds 130,000 to 150,000 clones, 73% found once. Sequencing was carried out using PBMCs. The receptors here all came from a human donor in good health.

The V call is TRBV27, the J call TRBJ2-2; TRBD2 matches at 7 bases. Germline CDR1 and CDR2: MNHEY and SMNVEV (reference sequence). The CDR3 totals 14 residues. Unmatched junction bases numbered 1, after V lost 4 bases and J lost 2 bases. In DNA form, the CDR3 reads TGTGCCAGCAGTTCGGGACTAAACACCGGGGAGCTGTTTTTT. It is translated as CASSSGLNTGELFF.

The chain recombines TRBV11-3 with TRBJ2-7, with 7 bases aligning to TRBD1. Germline V CDR1 and CDR2: SGHNT, YENEEA. Trimming at V came to 5 bases and at J to 4 bases, leaving 8 bases not matched to a gene. There are 14 residues in the CDR3. The CDR3, as DNA: TGTGCCAGCAGCAATACCGACAGGGTTTACGAGCAGTACTTC. Its protein is CASSNTDRVYEQYF. The full variable domain, completed using reference TRBV11-3 and TRBJ2-7, is EAGVVQSPRYKIIEKKQPVAFWCNPISGHNTLYWYLQNLGQGPELLIRYENEEAVDDSQLPKDRFSAERLKGVDSTLKIQPAELGDSAVYLCASSNTDRVYEQYFGPGTRLTVT.

V usage is TRBV10-2 and J usage is TRBJ2-7; 9 nucleotides align to TRBD1. This CDR3 comprises 13 residues. Germline CDR1 WSHSY, CDR2 SAAADI. J gave up 5 bases and V 7 bases, and 6 bases lay outside the gene matches. CDR3 region: CASKQGAPDEQYF. The DNA for the CDR3 is TGCGCCAGCAAACAGGGGGCACCTGACGAGCAGTACTTC.

The gene calls are TRBV6-1 and TRBJ2-7; maybe TRBD1 (5 bases). This CDR3 region has 12 residues. V was shortened by 5 bases and J by 3 bases, with 8 bases between the two germline ends. From germline, CDR1 is MNHNS and CDR2 SASEGT. CDR3 DNA sequence: TGTGCCAGCAGTCCAACAGGCTACGAGCAGTACTTC. Translated, it gives CASSPTGYEQYF.

This chain connects TRBV18 to TRBJ1-2, with D uncertain. The CDR3 has 15 residues. V was clipped by 0 bases and J by 4 bases, with 12 bases between them. The germline V gene has CDR1 KGHSH and CDR2 LQKENI. CDR3 DNA: TGTGCCAGCTCACCACCATCAGGTCAAGGCTATGGCTACACCTTC. The encoded protein is CASSPPSGQGYGYTF. Drawing the rest from reference TRBV18 and TRBJ1-2, the complete variable domain is NAGVMQNPRHLVRRRGQEARLRCSPMKGHSHVYWYRQLPEEGLKFMVYLQKENIIDESGMPKERFSAEFPKEGPSILRIQQVVRGDSAAYFCASSPPSGQGYGYTFGSGTRLTVV.

This chain links TRBV7-8 with TRBJ2-5; 10 nucleotides align to TRBD1. This CDR3 comprises 15 residues. V was pared by 5 bases and J by 5 bases, with 8 bases of the junction left unmatched. The V gene's germline CDR1 is SGHVS and CDR2 FQNEAQ. CDR3 residues: CASSLDRGPRETQYF. The CDR3 DNA reads TGTGCCAGCAGCCTCGACAGGGGGCCGAGGGAGACCCAGTACTTC.

The V and J genes are TRBV18 and TRBJ1-4; TRBD1 agrees at 7 bases. V dropped 4 bases and J dropped 4; count of bases not matched to a gene: 12. The CDR3 runs to 17 residues. Per the germline V gene, CDR1 is KGHSH and CDR2 is LQKENI. The CDR3 region is CASSRDRNRQLNEKLFF. The CDR3 region has the DNA TGTGCCAGCTCACGGGACAGAAACCGACAGCTTAATGAAAAACTGTTTTTT.

The V call is TRBV19, the J call TRBJ2-1, with D uncertain. The V end was cut by 3 bases, the J end by 9 bases, with 6 bases between. Germline V gene lookup returns CDR1 LNHDA and CDR2 SQIVND (reference sequence). CDR3 length: 11 residues. DNA of the CDR3: TGTGCCAGTAGTATTAGTGGTGAGCAGTTCTTC. This codes for CASSISGEQFF.

The genes are TRBV6-5 and TRBJ2-7, with 9 positions matching TRBD1. CDR1 and CDR2 (germline): MNHEY, SVGAGI. J gave up 2 bases and V 4 bases, and 6 bases lay outside the gene matches. This CDR3 spans 15 amino acids. This CDR3 is CASSSPGTGTYEQYF. The DNA for the CDR3 is TGTGCCAGCAGTTCCCCCGGGACAGGGACCTACGAGCAGTACTTC.

CDR3 in DNA: TGTGCCAGCAGCCCCGGACAGGGCCGGGAAGCTTTCTTT. Protein sequence: CASSPGQGREAFF. This rearrangement joins TRBV7-2 to TRBJ1-1; 8 positions match TRBD1. Losses at the gene ends were 5 bases for V and 8 bases for J; bases not matched to a gene: 7. The CDR3 has 13 residues. Per the germline V gene, CDR1 is SGHTA and CDR2 is FQGNSA.

This chain joins TRBV7-9 and TRBJ1-2; 7 bases are a match to TRBD1. V shed 5 bases, J shed 2 bases, and the junction held 8 bases outside the gene matches. Germline loops: CDR1 SEHNR, CDR2 FQNEAQ (reference sequence). This CDR3 is built from 15 residues. CDR3 bases: TGTGCCAGCAGCGACAGCGGCAGGGGGAACTATGGCTACACCTTC. It encodes CASSDSGRGNYGYTF. Together with reference TRBV7-9 and TRBJ1-2, the CDR3 gives the full variable domain: DTGVSQNPRHKITKRGQNVTFRCDPISEHNRLYWYRQTLGQGPEFLTYFQNEAQLEKSRLLSDRFSAERPKGSFSTLEIQRTEQGDSAMYLCASSDSGRGNYGYTFGSGTRLTVV.

The V gene is TRBV18, the J gene TRBJ2-1; 9 nucleotides line up with TRBD2. Germline V gene data show CDR1 as KGHSH and CDR2 as LQKENI. V was clipped by 5 bases and J by 5 bases; unmatched bases: 10. The CDR3 consists of 16 residues. CDR3 sequence reads: CASSTLAGVRHNEQFF. CDR3 in DNA: TGTGCCAGCTCAACATTAGCGGGAGTTCGCCACAATGAGCAGTTCTTC.

The chain combines TRBV9 with TRBJ1-1; tentative D call: TRBD1 (6 bases). V was clipped by 3 bases and J by 2 bases, with 11 bases between them. Germline lookup yields CDR1 SGDLS and CDR2 YYNGEE. The CDR3 is 14 residues long. DNA of the CDR3: TGTGCCAGCAGCGCCAGACAGGACAACACTGAAGCTTTCTTT. The encoded protein is CASSARQDNTEAFF.

CDR3 amino acids: CASSVGTDEQYF. The CDR3 DNA follows: TGTGCCAGCAGTGTCGGGACAGATGAGCAGTACTTC. V and J are TRBV6-1 and TRBJ2-7; 7 bases fit TRBD1. Germline lookup yields CDR1 MNHNS and CDR2 SASEGT. V was pared by 4 bases and J by 7 bases, with 4 bases of the junction left unmatched. This CDR3 is 12 amino acids long.

The chain joins TRBV9 to TRBJ2-7, with D hard to call. Germline values: CDR1 SGDLS, CDR2 YYNGEE. The CDR3 contains 14 residues. The V end was cut by 0 bases, the J end by 2 bases, with 9 bases between. As DNA, the CDR3 is TGTGCCAGCAGCGTAGATCAGGAAACCTACGAGCAGTACTTC. The encoded protein is CASSVDQETYEQYF.

In this sample, this clone turned up a few times. This rearrangement joins TRBV9 to TRBJ2-2; no firm D call. Germline V gene data show CDR1 as SGDLS and CDR2 as YYNGEE. V dropped 1 base and J dropped 6 bases, with 7 bases sitting between them. The length of the CDR3 is 13 residues. The CDR3 bases are TGTGCCAGCAGCGTATTACTGGCCGGGGAGCTGTTTTTT. This translates into CASSVLLAGELFF.

V and J are TRBV12-5 and TRBJ1-1; D is perhaps TRBD1 (5 bases). CDR3 length: 15 amino acids. Germline CDR1 is LGHNT and CDR2 is FRNRAP. V was cut by 3 bases and J by 8 bases, with 19 bases left in between. As DNA, the CDR3 is TGTGCTAGTGGTTTAATAATTGGGGCCGTGGGAGAAGCTTTCTTT. It is translated as CASGLIIGAVGEAFF.

The rearrangement links TRBV6-1 to TRBJ2-1; possible D gene TRBD2, 6 bases. The CDR3 has 14 amino acids. The V and J ends lost 6 bases and 4 bases respectively, with 13 bases between them. Germline loops: CDR1 MNHNS, CDR2 SASEGT. The CDR3 sequence is CASREGFRYNEQFF. CDR3 sequence (DNA): TGTGCCAGCAGGGAGGGATTTAGGTACAATGAGCAGTTCTTC.

The chain carries TRBV29-1 and TRBJ2-1, with D hard to call. CDR3 size: 12 residues. Germline CDR1 and CDR2: SQVTM and ANQGSEA. Trimming shortened V by 8 bases and J by 4 bases, and 12 bases separated the two germline ends. CDR3 bases: TGCAGCTCCGCCCAGTCGTACAATGAGCAGTTCTTC. It codes for CSSAQSYNEQFF.

Turning to this clone: At one boundary the junction diverges from the germline segment, which might be a read error. The chain employs TRBV9 and TRBJ2-3; 7 bases are shared with TRBD2. CDR1 is SGDLS, CDR2 YYNGEE, per germline. The CDR3 totals 16 residues. The CDR3 DNA follows: TGTGCCGGCAGCGAGGGAGGGCGCTTAGGTGCAGATACGCAGTATTTT. This encodes CAGSEGGRLGADTQYF. The whole variable domain, filled in from reference TRBV9 and TRBJ2-3, reads DSGVTQTPKHLITATGQRVTLRCSPRSGDLSVYWYQQSLDQGLQFLIQYYNGEERAKGNILERFSAQQFPDLHSELNLSSLELGDSALYFCAGSEGGRLGADTQYFGPGTRLTVL.

The chain is built from TRBV9 and TRBJ2-3, with D tentatively TRBD1 (6 bases). Trimming left V 0 bases short and J 2 bases short, with 13 bases between. Germline V gene lookup returns CDR1 SGDLS and CDR2 YYNGEE. The CDR3 sequence is 16 residues long. Here the CDR3 DNA reads TGTGCCAGCAGCGTAGCAGGGGCAGCTGTCACAGATACGCAGTATTTT. Translated, it gives CASSVAGAAVTDTQYF.

This clone was seen a few times. The chain links TRBV6-6 to TRBJ2-6; D unclear. Germline assignment: CDR1 MNHNY and CDR2 SVGAGI (reference sequence). The CDR3 covers 16 residues. Trimming removed 4 bases from V and 0 bases from J, with 10 bases in between. CDR3 nucleotides: TGTGCCAGCAGTTCCACCTATCTCTCTGGGGCCAACGTCCTGACTTTC. The encoded protein is CASSSTYLSGANVLTF.